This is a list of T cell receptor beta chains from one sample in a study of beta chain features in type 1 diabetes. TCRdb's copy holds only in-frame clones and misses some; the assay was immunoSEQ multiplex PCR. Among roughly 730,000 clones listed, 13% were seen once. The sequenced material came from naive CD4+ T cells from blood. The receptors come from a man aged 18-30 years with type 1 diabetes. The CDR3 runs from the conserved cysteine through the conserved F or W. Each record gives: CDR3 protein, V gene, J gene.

CASAPPGQGVSPLHF	TRBV27	TRBJ1-6
CSVGNSGGYTF	TRBV29-1	TRBJ1-2
CASSLVGTSDNEQFF	TRBV11-3	TRBJ2-1
CAWSVPRGQGNTEAFF	TRBV30	TRBJ1-1
CASSISGGAYNEQFF	TRBV19	TRBJ2-1
CASRPGPLDEQYF	TRBV7-9	TRBJ2-7
CSVDRQGAFF	TRBV29-1	TRBJ1-1
CASSNRQNTEAFF	TRBV6-1	TRBJ1-1
CASSQEGAGPNGYTF	TRBV4-1	TRBJ1-2
CASSHPGLAADGQFF	TRBV4-1	TRBJ2-1
CASSTDTGELFF	TRBV2	TRBJ2-2
CASSYLGLTYEQYF	TRBV6-5	TRBJ2-7
CASRKAGTLTYEQYF	TRBV28	TRBJ2-7
CASVPGQGYEQYF	TRBV11-1	TRBJ2-7
CASSPSEGQINEQFF	TRBV18	TRBJ2-1
CASSLDAPSVGTDTQYF	TRBV11-2	TRBJ2-3
CASSSGTGYRYGYTF	TRBV27	TRBJ1-2
CESRDRDNYGYTF	TRBV19	TRBJ1-2
CSVEDPIRIAGGYNEQFF	TRBV29-1	TRBJ2-1
CAWTRLPDRNYGYTF	TRBV30	TRBJ1-2
CASSRYGGVNNQPQHF	TRBV4-1	TRBJ1-5
CASSLSPVGNSPLHF	TRBV7-8	TRBJ1-6
CASSVDPRPDTQYF	TRBV9	TRBJ2-3
CASSSSRQDGELFF	TRBV5-6	TRBJ2-2
CASSLRDSAVSYNEQFF	TRBV5-4	TRBJ2-1
CASSLSSAGNTGELFF	TRBV7-3	TRBJ2-2
CASVGGNQPQHF	TRBV19	TRBJ1-5
CASSVGGTGPYEQYF	TRBV28	TRBJ2-7
CASSKQTGTYEQYF	TRBV27	TRBJ2-7
CSVDSGQGGYTF	TRBV29-1	TRBJ1-2
CASSLADRAVGQPQHF	TRBV7-9	TRBJ1-5
CASSFRGHEQYF	TRBV27	TRBJ2-7
CASERGTGAEGQAFF	TRBV6-1	TRBJ1-1
CSVEPAGKETQYF	TRBV29-1	TRBJ2-5
CASSQFYGSQPQHF	TRBV16	TRBJ1-5
CASNPGRGGNEKLFF	TRBV25-1	TRBJ1-4
CASSLMTVNTEAFF	TRBV18	TRBJ1-1
CASTRQLYNEQFF	TRBV2	TRBJ2-1
CAWSGTVDSSYEQYF	TRBV30	NA
CASSPVVANYGYTF	TRBV7-9	TRBJ1-2
CASSRELNSYEQYF	TRBV5-1	TRBJ2-7
CSVGGGYSDQPQHF	TRBV29-1	TRBJ1-5
CASSPQRTGGNQPQHF	TRBV16	TRBJ1-5
CASSLAGASSYNEQFF	TRBV5-1	TRBJ2-1
CASSQGLRGGNQPQHF	TRBV5-6	TRBJ1-5
CASSFGLSTDTQYF	TRBV11-3	TRBJ2-3